Below, 27 T cell receptor beta chains from the same sample are listed, as sequenced in a study of control samples from healthy donors and cancer patients. Repertoires were generated with immunoSEQ multiplex PCR, while TCRdb's copy carries only in-frame clones and drops some. The sample lists 140,000 to 150,000 clones; 91% were seen once. The sample consisted of blood. These receptors were obtained from a man younger than 40 in good health.

This clone was seen just once. J is TRBJ1-1 and V is TRBV9, with a weak D call TRBD1 (5 bases). The CDR3 totals 14 residues. Germline V gene lookup returns CDR1 SGDLS and CDR2 YYNGEE. V was pared by 4 bases and J by 4 bases, with 14 bases between. CDR3 sequence (DNA): TGTGCCAGCAGCCCGGGGTGGGGGAGCACTGAAGCTTTCTTT. Its translation: CASSPGWGSTEAFF.

This chain connects TRBV11-2 to TRBJ2-7; no clear D. V shed 6 bases and J shed 7 bases, with 10 bases lying between them. Per germline, CDR1 SGHAT and CDR2 FQNNGV. The CDR3 length is 11 residues. CDR3 amino acids: CASRWGEEQYF. CDR3 sequence (DNA): TGTGCCAGCAGATGGGGTGAGGAGCAGTACTTC.

The rearrangement joins TRBV19 to TRBJ1-5; TRBD1 agrees at 11 bases. This CDR3 has 20 residues. Germline assignment: CDR1 LNHDA and CDR2 SQIVND (reference sequence). V lost 5 bases, J lost 0 bases, and 15 bases stayed unmatched. The CDR3 loop reads CASSPFPQRTGGVSNQPQHF. The DNA for the CDR3 is TGTGCCAGTAGTCCCTTTCCCCAAAGGACAGGGGGCGTTAGCAATCAGCCCCAGCATTTT.

In its sample, this clone was seen once. The chain couples TRBV6-5 to TRBJ1-2; no clear D. This CDR3 contains 13 residues. Germline assignment: CDR1 MNHEY and CDR2 SVGAGI. Trimming left V 0 bases short and J 6 bases short, with 8 bases between. CDR3 DNA: TGTGCCAGCAGTTACTCACGGGTTCATGGCTACACCTTC. Translating gives CASSYSRVHGYTF.

This clone is a singleton in its sample. This chain uses TRBV6-5 with TRBJ2-1; 9 positions match TRBD2. Germline V gene data show CDR1 as MNHEY and CDR2 as SVGAGI. J was trimmed by 7 bases and V by 6 bases; bases with no gene match: 10. This CDR3 contains 15 residues. The CDR3 sequence: CASSWAGGAGNEQFF. CDR3 DNA sequence: TGTGCCAGCAGCTGGGCGGGGGGGGCCGGAAATGAGCAGTTCTTC.

The rearrangement joins TRBV30 to TRBJ1-1; unclear D gene. The germline V gene has CDR1 GTSNPN and CDR2 SVGIG (reference sequence). The V end lost 1 base, the J end lost 3 bases, and 6 bases lay between the germline ends. The length of the CDR3 is 12 residues. For the CDR3, the DNA is TGTGCCTGGAGTGAGGATGACACTGAAGCTTTCTTT. This translates into CAWSEDDTEAFF.

The genes are TRBV9 and TRBJ2-1; 13 bases match TRBD2. The CDR3 is 16 amino acids. With 1 base clipped from V and 9 bases from J, the junction kept 7 bases outside the gene matches. From germline, CDR1 is SGDLS and CDR2 YYNGEE. The CDR3 region is CASSVTSGGVLGEQFF. The CDR3 coding sequence is TGTGCCAGCAGCGTAACTAGCGGGGGGGTTTTGGGTGAGCAGTTCTTC.

The gene calls are TRBV24-1 and TRBJ1-2; weak D call: TRBD1 (5 bases). The CDR3 runs to 13 residues. The germline V gene has CDR1 KGHDR and CDR2 SFDVKD. V was trimmed by 0 bases and J by 9 bases, leaving 10 bases between them. The CDR3 DNA reads as TGTGCCACCAGTGATTTGTCAGGGTTGCGCTACACCTTC. Translated, it gives CATSDLSGLRYTF.

The genes are TRBV5-1 and TRBJ2-5, with a weak D call TRBD1 (6 bases). This CDR3 spans 14 amino acids. V was shortened by 0 bases and J by 4 bases, with 10 bases between the two germline ends. Germline CDR1 reads SGHRS; CDR2 reads YFSETQ. CDR3 nucleotide sequence: TGCGCCAGCAGCTTGGCCTGGGGGCCAGAGACCCAGTACTTC. As protein: CASSLAWGPETQYF.

This chain joins TRBV19 and TRBJ2-7, with D perhaps matching TRBD1 (5 bases). Trimming took 5 bases from V and 4 from J, leaving 12 bases between them. Germline assignment: CDR1 LNHDA and CDR2 SQIVND (reference sequence). This CDR3 has 13 amino acids. The CDR3 DNA reads TGTGCCAGTAGTGCAGGGTTCGGGTACGAGCAGTACTTC. Translating it yields CASSAGFGYEQYF.

The V call is TRBV27, the J call TRBJ2-7; D may be TRBD2 (5 bases). The CDR3 is made up of 15 amino acids. The V end lost 2 bases, the J end lost 3 bases, and 14 bases lay between the germline ends. Germline V gene sequence: CDR1 MNHEY, CDR2 SMNVEV (reference sequence). CDR3 sequence (DNA): TGTGCCAGCAGTTTAGCGGGTCCGGGGAGCTACGAGCAGTACTTC. Protein product: CASSLAGPGSYEQYF.

The CDR3 nucleotides read TGTGCCAGTAGCTCCTCTTTTGTTGGGAACACTGAAGCTTTCTTT. Translated, it gives CASSSSFVGNTEAFF. The chain joins TRBV19 to TRBJ1-1, with no clear D. This CDR3 is 15 amino acids long. V shed 6 bases and J shed 1 base, with 15 bases lying between them. Per the germline V gene, CDR1 is LNHDA and CDR2 is SQIVND (reference sequence).

The V call is TRBV5-1, the J call TRBJ2-2; no reliable D call. CDR1 is SGHRS and CDR2 is YFSETQ in the germline V gene. V was trimmed by 4 bases and J by 5 bases, leaving 6 bases between them. The CDR3 runs to 12 residues. CDR3 DNA: TGCGCCAGCAGCCTAAAAACCGGGGAGCTGTTTTTT. It encodes CASSLKTGELFF. Together with reference TRBV5-1 and TRBJ2-2, the CDR3 gives the full variable domain: KAGVTQTPRYLIKTRGQQVTLSCSPISGHRSVSWYQQTPGQGLQFLFEYFSETQRNKGNFPGRFSGRQFSNSRSEMNVSTLELGDSALYLCASSLKTGELFFGEGSRLTVL.

CDR3 amino acids: CASSQDPGQGDEQYF. DNA of the CDR3: TGCGCCAGCAGCCAAGATCCCGGACAGGGCGACGAGCAGTACTTC. The chain recombines TRBV4-1 with TRBJ2-7, with 8 bases identical to TRBD1. The CDR3 is 15 amino acids. V lost 0 bases, J lost 5 bases, and 6 bases stayed unmatched. Germline values: CDR1 MGHRA, CDR2 YSYEKL.

This clone was recorded once. The chain combines TRBV18 with TRBJ1-2, with D unclear. Looked up from germline, CDR1 is KGHSH and CDR2 is LQKENI. CDR3 length: 15 amino acids. Trimming took off 4 bases at V and 6 bases at J, with 18 bases between the two ends. DNA of the CDR3: TGTGCCAGCTCACTGACTTTGGACGGCTATAATGGCTACACCTTC. Its translation: CASSLTLDGYNGYTF.

This clone showed up just once. The V call is TRBV7-9, the J call TRBJ1-1; the D gene is possibly TRBD1 (5 bases). The germline V and J ends were trimmed by 2 bases and 5 bases, with 12 bases remaining between them. CDR1 is SEHNR and CDR2 is FQNEAQ in the germline V gene (reference sequence). The CDR3 covers 14 residues. The CDR3 is CASSLRGELTEAFF. CDR3 nucleotides: TGTGCCAGCAGCTTAAGAGGGGAATTGACTGAAGCTTTCTTT.

A remark on this clone: The same CDR3 is also encoded by other DNA sequences in this sample. The V call is TRBV6-5, the J call TRBJ1-2, with 9 bases aligning to TRBD1. The CDR3 totals 14 residues. In germline, CDR1 is MNHEY, CDR2 SVGAGI. J was trimmed by 4 bases and V by 0 bases; bases with no gene match: 0. CDR3 amino acids: CASSYSTGGYGYTF. DNA of the CDR3: TGTGCCAGCAGTTACTCGACAGGGGGCTATGGCTACACCTTC.

This rearrangement joins TRBV10-1 to TRBJ2-7, with 11 bases that match TRBD1. The germline CDR1 and CDR2 sequences are WNHNN and SYGVQD (reference sequence). V dropped 2 bases and J dropped 6; count of bases not matched to a gene: 3. There are 14 residues in the CDR3. CDR3 residues: CASSEPGTGGEQYF. The CDR3 DNA is TGCGCCAGCAGTGAGCCCGGGACAGGGGGCGAGCAGTACTTC.

The chain has TRBV6-2 or TRBV6-3 and TRBJ1-5; no definite D call. This CDR3 region has 15 residues. Germline V gene sequence: CDR1 MNHEY, CDR2 SVGEGT. The V and J ends lost 5 bases and 0 bases respectively, with 11 bases between them. The CDR3 spells CASSEGPGSNQPQHF. The CDR3, as DNA: TGTGCCAGCAGTGAGGGCCCCGGTAGCAATCAGCCCCAGCATTTT.

This chain uses TRBV9 with TRBJ2-3; TRBD2 is a possible D gene (6 bases). CDR1 SGDLS and CDR2 YYNGEE come from the germline V gene. Trimming pared 4 bases from V and 2 bases from J, leaving 11 bases between. The CDR3 runs 14 residues. CDR3 sequence reads: CASSSGLNTDTQYF. The CDR3, as DNA: TGTGCCAGCAGCTCGGGACTCAACACAGATACGCAGTATTTT. Complete variable domain (other parts from reference TRBV9 and TRBJ2-3): DSGVTQTPKHLITATGQRVTLRCSPRSGDLSVYWYQQSLDQGLQFLIQYYNGEERAKGNILERFSAQQFPDLHSELNLSSLELGDSALYFCASSSGLNTDTQYFGPGTRLTVL.

This chain joins TRBV2 and TRBJ1-2, with no clear D. The CDR3 has 12 amino acids. Trimming cost V 7 bases and J 8 bases, with 14 bases left between them. Germline-derived CDR1 and CDR2 are SNHLY and FYNNEI. The CDR3 DNA reads as TGTGCCAGCATTCCCGGGTCAACAGGCTACACCTTC. Encoded protein: CASIPGSTGYTF.

V and J are TRBV9 and TRBJ2-3; weak D call: TRBD2 (6 bases). Per germline, CDR1 SGDLS and CDR2 YYNGEE. Trimming left V 3 bases short and J 1 base short, with 12 bases between. This CDR3 is built from 15 residues. DNA for the CDR3: TGTGCCAGCAGCGCTCAAGCGGGTGGCACAGATACGCAGTATTTT. Translation gives CASSAQAGGTDTQYF.

V and J are TRBV5-4 and TRBJ1-2; 7 bases fit TRBD1. V lost 3 bases to trimming and J lost 8 bases; unmatched junction nucleotides: 10. CDR3 size: 14 residues. Per the germline V gene, CDR1 is SGHNT and CDR2 is YYREEE (reference sequence). CDR3 protein: CASSSQTGIGGYTF. Here the CDR3 DNA reads TGTGCCAGCAGCTCCCAGACAGGGATAGGAGGCTACACCTTC.

Concerning this clone: The junction differs from germline at one of its ends, possibly a read error. In the same sample, other DNA sequences code for this CDR3. The V and J genes are TRBV6-5 and TRBJ1-3, with D possibly TRBD1 on 6 matching bases. CDR1 is MNHEY and CDR2 is SVGAGI in the germline V gene. This CDR3 has 16 amino acids. The CDR3 DNA is TGCGCCAGCAGTTACTCGGGTAGGGGGACTGGAAACACCATATATTTT. Its protein product is CASSYSGRGTGNTIYF.

The J gene is TRBJ1-1, the V gene TRBV28; tentatively, D is TRBD1 (5 bases). This CDR3 is built from 12 residues. The V gene lost 3 bases and the J gene lost 3 bases, with 5 bases spanning the gap. Germline-derived CDR1 and CDR2 are MDHEN and SYDVKM. Here the CDR3 reads CASSFRDTEAFF. CDR3 in DNA: TGTGCCAGCAGTTTCAGGGACACTGAAGCTTTCTTT.

The chain employs TRBV19 and TRBJ1-6, with TRBD1 as a possible D gene (5 bases). The CDR3 has 15 residues. V was cut by 2 bases and J by 6 bases, with 11 bases left in between. From germline, CDR1 is LNHDA and CDR2 SQIVND (reference sequence). DNA for the CDR3: TGTGCCAGTAGTATAAGGGGAGTTTCTAATTCACCCCTCCACTTT. Translating gives CASSIRGVSNSPLHF.

The CDR3 loop is CASSESFGDYEQYF. Here the CDR3 DNA reads TGTGCCAGCAGCGAAAGTTTCGGAGACTACGAGCAGTACTTC. This chain joins TRBV9 and TRBJ2-7; no firm D call. Per the germline V gene, CDR1 is SGDLS and CDR2 is YYNGEE. CDR3 length: 14 residues. Trimming stripped 3 bases from V and 3 bases from J, with 13 bases between.